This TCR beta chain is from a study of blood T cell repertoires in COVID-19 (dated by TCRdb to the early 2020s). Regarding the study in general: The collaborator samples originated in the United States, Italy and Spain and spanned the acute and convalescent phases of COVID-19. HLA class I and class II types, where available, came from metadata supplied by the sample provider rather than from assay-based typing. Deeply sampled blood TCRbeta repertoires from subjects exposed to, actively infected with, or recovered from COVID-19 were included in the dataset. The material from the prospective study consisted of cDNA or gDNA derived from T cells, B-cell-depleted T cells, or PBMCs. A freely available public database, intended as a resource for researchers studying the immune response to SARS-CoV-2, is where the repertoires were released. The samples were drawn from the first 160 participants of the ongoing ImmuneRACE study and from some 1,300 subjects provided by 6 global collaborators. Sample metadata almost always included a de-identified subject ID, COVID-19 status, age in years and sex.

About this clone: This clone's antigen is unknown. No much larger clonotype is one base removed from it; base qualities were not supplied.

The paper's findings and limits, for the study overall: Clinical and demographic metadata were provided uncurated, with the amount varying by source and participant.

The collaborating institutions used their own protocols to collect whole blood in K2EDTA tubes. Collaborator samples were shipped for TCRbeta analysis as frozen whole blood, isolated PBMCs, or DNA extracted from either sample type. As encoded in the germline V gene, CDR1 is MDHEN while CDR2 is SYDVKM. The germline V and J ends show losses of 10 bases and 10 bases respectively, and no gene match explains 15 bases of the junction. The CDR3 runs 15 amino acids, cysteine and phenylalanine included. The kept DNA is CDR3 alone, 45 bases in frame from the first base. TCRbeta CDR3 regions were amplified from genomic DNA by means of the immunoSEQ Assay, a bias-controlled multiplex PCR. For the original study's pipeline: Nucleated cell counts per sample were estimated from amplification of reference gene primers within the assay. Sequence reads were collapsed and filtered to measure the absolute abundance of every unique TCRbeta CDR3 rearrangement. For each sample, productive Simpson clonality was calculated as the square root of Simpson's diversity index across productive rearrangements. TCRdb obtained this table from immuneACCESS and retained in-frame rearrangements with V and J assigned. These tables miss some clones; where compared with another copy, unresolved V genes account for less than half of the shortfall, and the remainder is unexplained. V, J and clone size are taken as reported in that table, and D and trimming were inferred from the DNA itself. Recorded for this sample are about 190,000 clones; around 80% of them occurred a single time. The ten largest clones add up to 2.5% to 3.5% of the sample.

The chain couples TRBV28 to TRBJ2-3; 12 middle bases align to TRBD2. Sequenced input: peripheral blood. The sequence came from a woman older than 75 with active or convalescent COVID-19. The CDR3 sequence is CATAGTSGSGPAQYF. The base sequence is TGTGCCACCGCCGGGACTAGCGGGTCCGGCCCGGCGCAGTATTTT.